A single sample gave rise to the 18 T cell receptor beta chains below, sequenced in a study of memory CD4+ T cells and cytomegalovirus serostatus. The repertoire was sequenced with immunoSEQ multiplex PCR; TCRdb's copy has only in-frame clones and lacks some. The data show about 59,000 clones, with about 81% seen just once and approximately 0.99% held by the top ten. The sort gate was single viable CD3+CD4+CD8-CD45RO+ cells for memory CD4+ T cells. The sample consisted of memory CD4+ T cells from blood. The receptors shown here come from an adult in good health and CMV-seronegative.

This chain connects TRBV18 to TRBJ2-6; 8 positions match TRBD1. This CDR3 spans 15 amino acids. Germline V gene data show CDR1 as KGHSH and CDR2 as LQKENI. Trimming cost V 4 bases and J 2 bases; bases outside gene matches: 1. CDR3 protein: CASSRQGTGANVLTF. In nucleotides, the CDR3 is TGTGCCAGCTCACGACAGGGGACTGGGGCCAACGTCCTGACTTTC. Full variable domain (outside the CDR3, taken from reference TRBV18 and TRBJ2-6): NAGVMQNPRHLVRRRGQEARLRCSPMKGHSHVYWYRQLPEEGLKFMVYLQKENIIDESGMPKERFSAEFPKEGPSILRIQQVVRGDSAAYFCASSRQGTGANVLTFGAGSRLTVL.

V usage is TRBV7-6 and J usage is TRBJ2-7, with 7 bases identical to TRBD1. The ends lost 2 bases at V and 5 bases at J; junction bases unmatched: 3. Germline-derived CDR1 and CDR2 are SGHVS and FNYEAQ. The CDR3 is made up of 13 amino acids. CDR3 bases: TGTGCCAGCAGCTTAACAGGGGCGGACGAGCAGTACTTC. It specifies CASSLTGADEQYF.

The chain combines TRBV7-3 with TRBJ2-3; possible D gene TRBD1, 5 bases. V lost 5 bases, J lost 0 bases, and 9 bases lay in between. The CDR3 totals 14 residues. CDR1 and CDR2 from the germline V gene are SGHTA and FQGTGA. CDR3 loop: CASSVTASTDTQYF. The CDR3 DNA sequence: TGTGCCAGCAGCGTGACAGCTAGCACAGATACGCAGTATTTT.

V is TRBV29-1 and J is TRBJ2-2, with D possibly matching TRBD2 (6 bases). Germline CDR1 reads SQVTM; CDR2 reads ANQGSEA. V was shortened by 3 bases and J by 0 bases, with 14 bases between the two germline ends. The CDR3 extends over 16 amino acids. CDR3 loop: CSVDNGGVSNTGELFF. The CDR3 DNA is TGCAGCGTTGATAATGGAGGGGTCTCGAACACCGGGGAGCTGTTTTTT.

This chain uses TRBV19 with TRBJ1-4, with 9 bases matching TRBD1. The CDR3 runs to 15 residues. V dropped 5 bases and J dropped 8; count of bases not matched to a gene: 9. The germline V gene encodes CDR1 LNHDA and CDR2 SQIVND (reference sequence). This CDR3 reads CASSLQGAFGEKLFF. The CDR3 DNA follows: TGTGCCAGTAGTTTACAGGGGGCGTTTGGAGAAAAACTGTTTTTT. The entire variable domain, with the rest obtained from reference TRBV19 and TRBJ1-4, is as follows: DGGITQSPKYLFRKEGQNVTLSCEQNLNHDAMYWYRQDPGQGLRLIYYSQIVNDFQKGDIAEGYSVSREKKESFPLTVTSAQKNPTAFYLCASSLQGAFGEKLFFGSGTQLSVL.

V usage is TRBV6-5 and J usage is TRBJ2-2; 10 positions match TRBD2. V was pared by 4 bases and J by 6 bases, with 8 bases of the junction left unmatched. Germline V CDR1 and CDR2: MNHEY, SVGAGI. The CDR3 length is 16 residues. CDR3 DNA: TGTGCCAGCAGTTGGCTGAGCGGGAGGGCCGCCGGGGAGCTGTTTTTT. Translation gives CASSWLSGRAAGELFF.

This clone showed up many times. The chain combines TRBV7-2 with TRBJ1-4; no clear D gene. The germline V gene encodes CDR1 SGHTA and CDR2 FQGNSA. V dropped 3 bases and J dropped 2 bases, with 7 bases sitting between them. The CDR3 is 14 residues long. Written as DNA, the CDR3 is TGTGCCAGCAGCTTGCAACCTACTAATGAAAAACTGTTTTTT. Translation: CASSLQPTNEKLFF.

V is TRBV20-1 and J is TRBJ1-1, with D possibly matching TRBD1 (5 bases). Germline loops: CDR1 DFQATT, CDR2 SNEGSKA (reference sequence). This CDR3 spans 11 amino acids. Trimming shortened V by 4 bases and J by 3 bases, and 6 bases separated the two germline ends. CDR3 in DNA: TGCAGTGCTACAGGGTACACTGAAGCTTTCTTT. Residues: CSATGYTEAFF.

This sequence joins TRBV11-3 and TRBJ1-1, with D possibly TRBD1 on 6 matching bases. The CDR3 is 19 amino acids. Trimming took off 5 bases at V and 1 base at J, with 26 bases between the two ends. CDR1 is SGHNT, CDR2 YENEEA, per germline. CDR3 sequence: CASSKGRGGAGEGNTEAFF. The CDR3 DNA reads TGTGCCAGCAGCAAAGGAAGAGGGGGGGCAGGCGAGGGGAACACTGAAGCTTTCTTT.

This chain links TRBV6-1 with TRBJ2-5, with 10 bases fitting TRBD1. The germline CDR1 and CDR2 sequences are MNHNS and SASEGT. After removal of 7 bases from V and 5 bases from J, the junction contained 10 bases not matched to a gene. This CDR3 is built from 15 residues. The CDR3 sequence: CASTVTGTGVETQYF. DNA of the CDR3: TGTGCCAGCACAGTCACCGGGACAGGGGTCGAGACCCAGTACTTC.

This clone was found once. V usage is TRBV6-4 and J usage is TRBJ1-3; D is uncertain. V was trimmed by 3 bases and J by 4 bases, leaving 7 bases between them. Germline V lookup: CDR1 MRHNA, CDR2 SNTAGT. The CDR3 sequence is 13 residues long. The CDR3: CASSDSPGNTIYF. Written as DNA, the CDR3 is TGTGCCAGCAGTGATTCCCCCGGAAACACCATATATTTT.

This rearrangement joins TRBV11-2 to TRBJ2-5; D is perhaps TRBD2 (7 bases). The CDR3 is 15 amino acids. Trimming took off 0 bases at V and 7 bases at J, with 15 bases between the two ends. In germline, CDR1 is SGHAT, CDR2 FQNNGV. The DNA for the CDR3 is TGTGCCAGCAGCTTAGAGGGGGGGGGCACCTCGACCCAGTACTTC. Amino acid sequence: CASSLEGGGTSTQYF.

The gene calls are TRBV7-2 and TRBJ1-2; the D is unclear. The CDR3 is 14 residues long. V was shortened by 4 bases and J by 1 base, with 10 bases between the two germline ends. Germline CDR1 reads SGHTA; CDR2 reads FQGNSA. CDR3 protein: CASSSGRSNYGYTF. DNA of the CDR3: TGTGCCAGCAGCTCAGGACGGAGTAACTATGGCTACACCTTC.

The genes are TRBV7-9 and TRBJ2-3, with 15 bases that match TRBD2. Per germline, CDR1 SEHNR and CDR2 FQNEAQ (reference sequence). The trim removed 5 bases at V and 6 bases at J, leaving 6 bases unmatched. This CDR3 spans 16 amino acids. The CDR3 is CASSRPGLAGGDTQYF. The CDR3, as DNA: TGTGCCAGCAGCCGCCCTGGACTAGCGGGAGGGGATACGCAGTATTTT.

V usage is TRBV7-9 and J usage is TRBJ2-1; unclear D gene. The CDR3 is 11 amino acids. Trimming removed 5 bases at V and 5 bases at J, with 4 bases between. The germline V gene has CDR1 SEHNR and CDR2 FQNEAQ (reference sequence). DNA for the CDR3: TGTGCCAGCAGCCTAAACAATGAGCAGTTCTTC. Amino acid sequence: CASSLNNEQFF.

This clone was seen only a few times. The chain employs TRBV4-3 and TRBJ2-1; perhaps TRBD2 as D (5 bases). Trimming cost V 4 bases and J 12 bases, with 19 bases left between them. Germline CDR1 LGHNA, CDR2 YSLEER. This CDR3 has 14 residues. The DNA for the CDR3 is TGCGCCAGCAGCCGCATGGGAGAGGCCTTAGGGCAGTTCTTC. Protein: CASSRMGEALGQFF.

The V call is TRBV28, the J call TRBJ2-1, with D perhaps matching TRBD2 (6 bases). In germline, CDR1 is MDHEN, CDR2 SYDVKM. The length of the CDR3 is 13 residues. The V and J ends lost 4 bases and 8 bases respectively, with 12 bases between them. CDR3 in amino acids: CASSSPPSDEQFF. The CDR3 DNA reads TGTGCCAGCAGTTCCCCCCCTAGCGATGAGCAGTTCTTC.

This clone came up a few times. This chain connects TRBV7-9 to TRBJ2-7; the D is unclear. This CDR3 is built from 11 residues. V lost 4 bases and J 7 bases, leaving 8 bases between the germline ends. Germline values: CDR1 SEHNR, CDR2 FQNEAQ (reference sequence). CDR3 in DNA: TGTGCCAGCAGCTACGATCATGAGCAGTACTTC. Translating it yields CASSYDHEQYF.